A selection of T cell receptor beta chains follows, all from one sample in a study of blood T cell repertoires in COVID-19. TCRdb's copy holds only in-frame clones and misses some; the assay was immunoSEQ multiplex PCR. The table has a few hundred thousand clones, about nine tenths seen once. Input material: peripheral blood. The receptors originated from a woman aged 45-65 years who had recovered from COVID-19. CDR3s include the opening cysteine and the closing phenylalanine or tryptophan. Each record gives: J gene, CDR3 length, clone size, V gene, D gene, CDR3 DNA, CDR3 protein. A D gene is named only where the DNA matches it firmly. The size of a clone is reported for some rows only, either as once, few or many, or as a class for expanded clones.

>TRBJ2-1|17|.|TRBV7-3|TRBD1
TGTGCCAGCAGCTTAACCCCCAGGGGGAGCTCCTACAATGAGCAGTTCTTC
CASSLTPRGSSYNEQFF
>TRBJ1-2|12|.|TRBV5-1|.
TGCGCCAGCAGCTTGGATGCGGCTGGCTACACCTTC
CASSLDAAGYTF
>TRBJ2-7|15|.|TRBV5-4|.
TGTGCCAGCAGCCCAAGTCCAGGGAACTCCTACGAGCAGTACTTC
CASSPSPGNSYEQYF
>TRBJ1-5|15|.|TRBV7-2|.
TGTGCCAGCAGCCTCATAGGGGGAAGCAATCAGCCCCAGCATTTT
CASSLIGGSNQPQHF
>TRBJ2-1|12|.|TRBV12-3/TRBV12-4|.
TGTGCCAGCCTTATTACCTACAATGAGCAGTTCTTC
CASLITYNEQFF
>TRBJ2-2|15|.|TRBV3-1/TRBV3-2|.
TGTGCCAGCAGCCAACCTGCGACACTTCACGGGGAGCTGTTTTTT
CASSQPATLHGELFF
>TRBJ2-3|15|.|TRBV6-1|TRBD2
TGTGCCAGCAGTGAAGCTGCCGGGGGGATAGATACGCAGTATTTT
CASSEAAGGIDTQYF
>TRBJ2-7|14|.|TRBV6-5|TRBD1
TGTGCCAGCAGTTACACGACAGGGCTAGTCGAGCAGTACTTC
CASSYTTGLVEQYF
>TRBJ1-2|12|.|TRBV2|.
TGTGCCAGCAGGGCCGACAGCCTCGGCTACACCTTC
CASRADSLGYTF
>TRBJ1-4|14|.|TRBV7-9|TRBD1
TGTGCCAGCAGTTGGACAGGGTTTAATGAAAAACTGTTTTTT
CASSWTGFNEKLFF
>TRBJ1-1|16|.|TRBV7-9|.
TGTGCCAGCAGCTTAGCCCTCGGAGTTCGGAACACTGAAGCTTTCTTT
CASSLALGVRNTEAFF
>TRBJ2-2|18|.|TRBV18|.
TGTGCCAGCTCACCAACAGGTGTTCCACAACTAAACACCGGGGAGCTGTTTTTT
CASSPTGVPQLNTGELFF
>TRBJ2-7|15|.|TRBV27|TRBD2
TGTGCCAGCAGTTTAACTAGCGGGAAAAGTTACGAGCAGTACTTC
CASSLTSGKSYEQYF
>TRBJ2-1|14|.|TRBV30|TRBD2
TGTGCCTGGAGTGGTGCTAGCGGGGGCAATGAGCAGTTCTTC
CAWSGASGGNEQFF
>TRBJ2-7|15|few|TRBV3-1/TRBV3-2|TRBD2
TGTGCCAGCAGCCCGGTAGCGGGAGGGCCTTACGAGCAGTACTTC
CASSPVAGGPYEQYF
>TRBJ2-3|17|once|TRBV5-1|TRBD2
TGCGCCAGCAGCCTCGGGACTAGCGGGGCTCAAACAGATACGCAGTATTTT
CASSLGTSGAQTDTQYF
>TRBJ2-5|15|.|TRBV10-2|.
TGCGCCAGCAGTGAGGGGGGGACCGGTCTGGAGACCCAGTACTTC
CASSEGGTGLETQYF
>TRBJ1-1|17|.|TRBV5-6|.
TGTGCCAGCAGCTTCCGAAAGGCGGCAGGGGTGTACACTGAAGCTTTCTTT
CASSFRKAAGVYTEAFF
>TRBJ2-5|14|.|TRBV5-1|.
TGCGCCAGCAGCTTAAGGAGGGGAGGAGAGACCCAGTACTTC
CASSLRRGGETQYF
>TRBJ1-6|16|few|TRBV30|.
TGTGCCTGGAGTTTAACGATGAGCTCCTATAATTCACCCCTCCACTTT
CAWSLTMSSYNSPLHF
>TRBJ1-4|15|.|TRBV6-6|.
TGTGCCAGCAGTTACATGAAAGGGGCCTTAGAAAAACTGTTTTTT
CASSYMKGALEKLFF
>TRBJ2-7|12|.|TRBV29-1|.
TGCAGCGTCGTGGAGAACGGTTACGAGCAGTACTTC
CSVVENGYEQYF